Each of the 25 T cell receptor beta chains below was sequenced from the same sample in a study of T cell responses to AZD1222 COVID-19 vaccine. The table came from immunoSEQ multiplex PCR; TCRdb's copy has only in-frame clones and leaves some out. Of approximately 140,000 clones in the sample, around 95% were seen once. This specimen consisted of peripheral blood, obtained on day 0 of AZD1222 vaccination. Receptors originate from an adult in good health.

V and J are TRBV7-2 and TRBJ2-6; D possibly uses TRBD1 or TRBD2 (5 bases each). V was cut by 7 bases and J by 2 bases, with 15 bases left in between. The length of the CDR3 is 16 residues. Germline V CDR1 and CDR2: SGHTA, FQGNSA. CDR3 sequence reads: CASTVSRGAGANVLTF. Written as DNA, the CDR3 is TGTGCCAGCACCGTATCACGGGGCGCTGGGGCCAACGTCCTGACTTTC.

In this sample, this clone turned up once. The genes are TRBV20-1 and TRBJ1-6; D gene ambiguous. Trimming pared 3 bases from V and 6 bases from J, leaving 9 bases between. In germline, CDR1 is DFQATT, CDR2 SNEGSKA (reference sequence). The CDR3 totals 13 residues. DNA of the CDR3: TGCAGTGCTAGTAGAGCGGGTAATTCACCCCTCCACTTT. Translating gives CSASRAGNSPLHF.

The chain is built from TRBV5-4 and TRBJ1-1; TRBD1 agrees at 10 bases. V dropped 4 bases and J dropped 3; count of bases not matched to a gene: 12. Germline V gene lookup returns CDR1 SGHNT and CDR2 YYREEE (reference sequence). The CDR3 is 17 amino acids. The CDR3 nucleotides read TGTGCCAGCAGCCCTCCTGGCCGACAGGGGGCGGACACTGAAGCTTTCTTT. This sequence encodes CASSPPGRQGADTEAFF. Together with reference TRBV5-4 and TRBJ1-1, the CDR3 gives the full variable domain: ETGVTQSPTHLIKTRGQQVTLRCSSQSGHNTVSWYQQALGQGPQFIFQYYREEENGRGNFPPRFSGLQFPNYSSELNVNALELDDSALYLCASSPPGRQGADTEAFFGQGTRLTVV.

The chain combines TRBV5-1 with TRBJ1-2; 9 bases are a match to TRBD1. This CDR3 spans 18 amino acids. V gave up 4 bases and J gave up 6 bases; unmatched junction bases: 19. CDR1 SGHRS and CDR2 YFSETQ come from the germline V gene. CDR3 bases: TGCGCCAGCAGCCACCGGGATACAGGGGGCGCAGGATATGATGGCTACACCTTC. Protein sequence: CASSHRDTGGAGYDGYTF.

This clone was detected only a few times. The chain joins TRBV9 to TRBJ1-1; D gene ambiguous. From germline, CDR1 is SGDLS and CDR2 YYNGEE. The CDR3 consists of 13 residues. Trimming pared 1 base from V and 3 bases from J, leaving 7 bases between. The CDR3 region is CASSVSGYTEAFF. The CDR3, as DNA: TGTGCCAGCAGCGTATCTGGTTACACTGAAGCTTTCTTT.

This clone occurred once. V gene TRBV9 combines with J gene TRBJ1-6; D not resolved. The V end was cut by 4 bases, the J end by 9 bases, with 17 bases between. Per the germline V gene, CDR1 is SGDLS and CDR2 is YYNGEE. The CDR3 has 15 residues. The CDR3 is CASSTSDGYSSPLHF. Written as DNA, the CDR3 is TGTGCCAGCAGCACCTCAGACGGATACAGTTCACCCCTCCACTTT.

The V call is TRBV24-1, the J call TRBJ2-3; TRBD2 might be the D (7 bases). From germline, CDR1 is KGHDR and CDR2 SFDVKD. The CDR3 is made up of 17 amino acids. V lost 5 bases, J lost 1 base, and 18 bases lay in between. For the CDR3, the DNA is TGTGCCACCAGTGGGAGGATAGGGGGAGGGGGCACAGATACGCAGTATTTT. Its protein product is CATSGRIGGGGTDTQYF.

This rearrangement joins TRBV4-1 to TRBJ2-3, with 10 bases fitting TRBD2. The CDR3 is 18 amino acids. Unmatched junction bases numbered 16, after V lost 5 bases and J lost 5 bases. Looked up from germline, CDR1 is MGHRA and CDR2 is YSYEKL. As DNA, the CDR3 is TGCGCCAGCAGCTACCTCTTGGGTAGCGGGAGGACCCAAGATACGCAGTATTTT. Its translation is CASSYLLGSGRTQDTQYF.

The CDR3 loop is CASRLLQGIGNTIYF. The CDR3 DNA sequence: TGTGCCAGCCGATTACTACAGGGGATTGGAAACACCATATATTTT. The rearrangement uses TRBV2 and TRBJ1-3, with 7 bases identical to TRBD1. V lost 8 bases, J lost 3 bases, and 10 bases stayed unmatched. CDR3 length equals 15 residues. Germline loops: CDR1 SNHLY, CDR2 FYNNEI.

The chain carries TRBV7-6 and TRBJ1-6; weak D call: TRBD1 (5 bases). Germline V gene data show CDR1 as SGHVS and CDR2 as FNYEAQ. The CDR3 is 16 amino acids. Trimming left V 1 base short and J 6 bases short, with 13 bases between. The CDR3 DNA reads TGTGCCAGCAGCTTAGATTATCTGGGGGTTAATTCACCCCTCCACTTT. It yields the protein CASSLDYLGVNSPLHF.

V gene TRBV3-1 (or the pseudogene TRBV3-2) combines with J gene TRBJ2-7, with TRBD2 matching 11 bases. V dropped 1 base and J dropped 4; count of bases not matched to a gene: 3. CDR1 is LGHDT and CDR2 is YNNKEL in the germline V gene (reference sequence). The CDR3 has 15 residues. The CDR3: CASSQGLAGLYEQYV. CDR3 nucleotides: TGTGCCAGCAGCCAAGGACTAGCGGGGTTATACGAGCAGTACGTC.

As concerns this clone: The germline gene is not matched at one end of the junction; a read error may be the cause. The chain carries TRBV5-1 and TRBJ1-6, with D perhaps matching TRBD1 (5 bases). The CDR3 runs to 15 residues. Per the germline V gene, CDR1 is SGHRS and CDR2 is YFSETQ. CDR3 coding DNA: TGCGCCAGCTGCTTGACGTGGGGGGAGAATTCACCCCTCCACTTT. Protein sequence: CASCLTWGENSPLHF.

CDR3 coding DNA: TGCGCCAGCAGCTTCAGTGGACGGACAGACACTGAAGCTTTCTTT. Translation: CASSFSGRTDTEAFF. The chain couples TRBV5-1 to TRBJ1-1; TRBD1 might be the D (6 bases). Germline CDR1 reads SGHRS; CDR2 reads YFSETQ. Trimming left V 2 bases short and J 3 bases short, with 14 bases between. The CDR3 loop spans 15 amino acids.

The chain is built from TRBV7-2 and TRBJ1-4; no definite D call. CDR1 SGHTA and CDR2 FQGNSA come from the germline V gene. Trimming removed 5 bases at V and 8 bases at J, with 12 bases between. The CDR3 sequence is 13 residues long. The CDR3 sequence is CASSPRTFEKLFF. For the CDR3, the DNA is TGTGCCAGCAGCCCCCGGACTTTCGAAAAACTGTTTTTT.

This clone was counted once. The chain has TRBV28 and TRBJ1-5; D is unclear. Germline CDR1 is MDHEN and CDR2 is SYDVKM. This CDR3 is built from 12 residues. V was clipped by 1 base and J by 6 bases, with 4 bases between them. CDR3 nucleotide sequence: TGTGCCAGCAGTTTATTAGGTCAGCCCCAGCATTTT. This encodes CASSLLGQPQHF.

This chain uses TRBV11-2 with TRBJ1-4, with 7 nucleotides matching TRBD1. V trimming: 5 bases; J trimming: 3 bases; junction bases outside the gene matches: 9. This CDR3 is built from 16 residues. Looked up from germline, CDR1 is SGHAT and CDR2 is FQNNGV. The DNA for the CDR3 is TGTGCCAGCAGCAGAACCGGGACAGCCTCTAATGAAAAACTGTTTTTT. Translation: CASSRTGTASNEKLFF.

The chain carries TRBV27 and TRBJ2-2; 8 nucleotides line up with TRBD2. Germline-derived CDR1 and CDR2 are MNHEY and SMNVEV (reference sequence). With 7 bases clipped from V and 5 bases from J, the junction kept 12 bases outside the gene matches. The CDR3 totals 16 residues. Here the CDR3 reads CASTDRAGVRTGELFF. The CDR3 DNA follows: TGTGCCAGCACCGATCGAGCGGGAGTAAGGACCGGGGAGCTGTTTTTT.

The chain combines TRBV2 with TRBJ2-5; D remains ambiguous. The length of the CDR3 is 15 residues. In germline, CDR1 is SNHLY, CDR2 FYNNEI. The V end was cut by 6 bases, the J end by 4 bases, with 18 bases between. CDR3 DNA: TGTGCCAGCAGGGAACGGACGGCCTTGAGAGAGACCCAGTACTTC. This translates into CASRERTALRETQYF.

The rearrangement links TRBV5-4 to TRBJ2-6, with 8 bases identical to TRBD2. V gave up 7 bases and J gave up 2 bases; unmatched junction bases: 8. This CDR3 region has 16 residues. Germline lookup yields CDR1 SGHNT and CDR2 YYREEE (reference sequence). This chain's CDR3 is CASGAQAGAGANVLTF. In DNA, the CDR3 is TGTGCCAGCGGCGCCCAAGCGGGGGCTGGGGCCAACGTCCTGACTTTC.

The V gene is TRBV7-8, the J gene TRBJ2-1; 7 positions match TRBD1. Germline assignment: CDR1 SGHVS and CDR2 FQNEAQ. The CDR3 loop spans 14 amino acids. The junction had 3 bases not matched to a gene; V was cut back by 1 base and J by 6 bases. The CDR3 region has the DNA TGTGCCAGCAGCTTAGTGACAGGGCCCAATGAGCAGTTCTTC. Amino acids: CASSLVTGPNEQFF.

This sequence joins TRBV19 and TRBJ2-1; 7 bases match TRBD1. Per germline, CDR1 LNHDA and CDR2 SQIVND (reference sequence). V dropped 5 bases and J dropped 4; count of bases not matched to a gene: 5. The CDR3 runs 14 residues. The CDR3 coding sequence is TGTGCCAGTAGTGCAGGGACAGAATACAATGAGCAGTTCTTC. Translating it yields CASSAGTEYNEQFF.

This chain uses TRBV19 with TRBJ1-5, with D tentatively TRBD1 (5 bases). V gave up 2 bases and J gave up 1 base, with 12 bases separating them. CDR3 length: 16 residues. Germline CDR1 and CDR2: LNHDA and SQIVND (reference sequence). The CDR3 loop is CASSIMRGGSNQPQHF. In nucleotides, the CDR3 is TGTGCCAGTAGTATAATGCGGGGGGGGAGCAATCAGCCCCAGCATTTT.

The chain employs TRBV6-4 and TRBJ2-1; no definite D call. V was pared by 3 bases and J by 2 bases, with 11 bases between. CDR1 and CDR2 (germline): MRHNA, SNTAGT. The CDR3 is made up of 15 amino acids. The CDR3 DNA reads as TGTGCCAGCAGTGAGGGTCGAGGTGCCTACAATGAGCAGTTCTTC. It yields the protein CASSEGRGAYNEQFF.

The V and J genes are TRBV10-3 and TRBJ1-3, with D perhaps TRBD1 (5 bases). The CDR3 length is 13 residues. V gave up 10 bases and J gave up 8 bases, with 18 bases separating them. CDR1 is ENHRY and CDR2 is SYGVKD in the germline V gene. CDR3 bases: TGTGCCACCCGGGCGGCAGGAGGGGACACCATATATTTT. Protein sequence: CATRAAGGDTIYF.

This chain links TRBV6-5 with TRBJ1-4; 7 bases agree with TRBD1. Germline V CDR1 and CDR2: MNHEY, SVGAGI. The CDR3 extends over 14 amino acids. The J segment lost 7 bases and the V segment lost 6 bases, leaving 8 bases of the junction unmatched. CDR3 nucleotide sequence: TGTGCCAGCAGAAACAGGGGAGGGGGTGAAAAACTGTTTTTT. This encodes CASRNRGGGEKLFF.